What follows are 7 T cell receptor beta chains derived from one specimen sequenced in a study of cytomegalovirus exposure and HLA in healthy donors. The table came from immunoSEQ multiplex PCR; TCRdb's copy has only in-frame clones and leaves some out. The sample shows approximately 260,000 clones, approximately 83% of them seen only once. Sequencing used PBMCs. The source of these receptors is a woman between 18 and 30 years old in good health and CMV-seronegative.

The chain joins TRBV4-1 to TRBJ2-2, with D possibly TRBD1 on 6 matching bases. This CDR3 has 16 amino acids. Trimming shortened V by 2 bases and J by 5 bases, and 15 bases separated the two germline ends. Germline values: CDR1 MGHRA, CDR2 YSYEKL. For the CDR3, the DNA is TGCGCCAGCAGCCAAATGGGCCTACAGGGAACCGGGGAGCTGTTTTTT. This gives the protein CASSQMGLQGTGELFF.

The chain links TRBV5-1 to TRBJ2-7, with D possibly TRBD2 on 6 matching bases. From germline, CDR1 is SGHRS and CDR2 YFSETQ. V shed 0 bases and J shed 3 bases, with 22 bases lying between them. The length of the CDR3 is 18 residues. This chain's CDR3 is CASSLVPTGGGWDYEQYF. CDR3 in DNA: TGCGCCAGCAGCTTGGTACCGACCGGTGGAGGGTGGGACTACGAGCAGTACTTC. Together with reference TRBV5-1 and TRBJ2-7, the CDR3 gives the full variable domain: KAGVTQTPRYLIKTRGQQVTLSCSPISGHRSVSWYQQTPGQGLQFLFEYFSETQRNKGNFPGRFSGRQFSNSRSEMNVSTLELGDSALYLCASSLVPTGGGWDYEQYFGPGTRLTVT.

This clone appeared once. This chain uses TRBV6-5 with TRBJ1-4, with 7 bases matching TRBD1. CDR3 length: 15 residues. With 6 bases clipped from V and 2 bases from J, the junction kept 6 bases outside the gene matches. CDR1 and CDR2 (germline): MNHEY, SVGAGI. Here the CDR3 DNA reads TGTGCCAGCAGACCGCCGGGACAGACTAATGAAAAACTGTTTTTT. This encodes CASRPPGQTNEKLFF.

The chain employs TRBV5-6 and TRBJ2-5; 9 bases match TRBD1. Trimming cost V 3 bases and J 2 bases; bases outside gene matches: 8. CDR3 size: 16 residues. Germline V gene lookup returns CDR1 SGHDT and CDR2 YYEEEE. The CDR3 sequence is CASSWGTGQGQETQYF. CDR3 bases: TGTGCCAGCAGCTGGGGGACGGGACAGGGTCAAGAGACCCAGTACTTC.

The rearrangement joins TRBV9 to TRBJ2-5; 7 positions match TRBD1. V lost 0 bases and J lost 3; bases outside the gene matches: 5. The CDR3 spans 15 residues. From germline, CDR1 is SGDLS and CDR2 YYNGEE. The CDR3 spells CASSVAGQQEETQYF. The CDR3 DNA reads TGTGCCAGCAGCGTAGCGGGACAGCAGGAAGAGACCCAGTACTTC. Together with reference TRBV9 and TRBJ2-5, the CDR3 gives the full variable domain: DSGVTQTPKHLITATGQRVTLRCSPRSGDLSVYWYQQSLDQGLQFLIQYYNGEERAKGNILERFSAQQFPDLHSELNLSSLELGDSALYFCASSVAGQQEETQYFGPGTRLLVL.

This clone appeared a single time. This chain links TRBV30 with TRBJ2-7, with TRBD1 identical over 10 bases. J lost 4 bases, V lost 6 bases, and 6 bases had no gene match. CDR3 length equals 13 residues. Germline V CDR1 and CDR2: GTSNPN, SVGIG (reference sequence). CDR3 in DNA: TGTGCCTGTACCGGGACAGGGGCGTACGAGCAGTACTTC. Protein: CACTGTGAYEQYF.

J is TRBJ2-7 and V is TRBV19; 7 bases fit TRBD1. Trimming removed 3 bases from V and 2 bases from J; junction bases left unmatched: 4. The germline CDR1 and CDR2 sequences are LNHDA and SQIVND (reference sequence). The CDR3 has 14 residues. Here the CDR3 DNA reads TGTGCCAGTAGTATCCGGGACAGCGCCTACGAGCAGTACTTC. Its protein product is CASSIRDSAYEQYF.